The 2 T cell receptor beta chains listed next were all sequenced from one sample in a study of shared T cell receptors in the human thymus (dated by TCRdb to the early 2020s). The library came from the immunoSEQ multiplex PCR assay. The table was pulled from immuneACCESS by TCRdb, which kept in-frame rearrangements only. Such tables lose some clones; where checked, under half of the loss comes from unresolved V genes, and the rest has no known cause. The sample table shows over 650,000 clones, and approximately 87% are seen once. The ten largest clones represent under 0.01% of the sample. This sample was also put to use in a study of human thymus T cells.

The sample taken for sequencing was thymocytes. Receptors originate from a boy less than two years old with a congenital heart defect. Donor details come from another sample of the same person, matched by shared clones.

CDR3: CAISESTPGGEQYF. The CDR3 region has the DNA TGTGCCATCAGTGAGTCGACTCCAGGGGGCGAGCAGTACTTC. The V call is TRBV10-3, the J call TRBJ2-7; 7 bases are a match to TRBD1. Losses at the gene ends were 0 bases for V and 6 bases for J; bases not matched to a gene: 5. In germline, CDR1 is ENHRY, CDR2 SYGVKD. This CDR3 is built from 14 residues.

This clone was observed a single time. V and J are TRBV28 and TRBJ1-1, with no clear D. This CDR3 spans 15 amino acids. The germline V and J ends were trimmed by 6 bases and 1 base, with 15 bases remaining between them. CDR1 and CDR2 from the germline V gene are MDHEN and SYDVKM. CDR3 sequence: CASSPPVSTNTEAFF. Written as DNA, the CDR3 is TGTGCCAGCAGCCCGCCTGTTAGTACGAACACTGAAGCTTTCTTT. The whole variable domain, filled in from reference TRBV28 and TRBJ1-1, reads DVKVTQSSRYLVKRTGEKVFLECVQDMDHENMFWYRQDPGLGLRLIYFSYDVKMKEKGDIPEGYSVSREKKERFSLILESASTNQTSMYLCASSPPVSTNTEAFFGQGTRLTVV.